This T cell receptor beta chain is from a study of T cell responses to AZD1222 COVID-19 vaccine. Overall study: Second-dose schedules of about 4 or about 12 weeks were combined.

TCRdb's copy holds only in-frame clones and misses some; the assay was immunoSEQ multiplex PCR. The sample lists tens of thousands of clones, around 81% occurring once. Regarding this clone: As yet, its antigen is unknown.

V gave up 6 bases and J gave up 3 bases; unmatched junction bases: 5. CDR1 LNHNV and CDR2 YYDKDF come from the germline V gene (reference sequence). The CDR3 is 14 residues long. Study-wide results and caveats: Researchers took repertoire samples only after the peak T cell response had come. Clonal diversity was possibly underestimated, and the donors were mostly white British, with more females.

The chain links TRBV15 to TRBJ1-5; 7 nucleotides align to TRBD1. The TCR was taken from an adult in good health. The sample here was peripheral blood, taken on day 0 of AZD1222 vaccination. The CDR3 sequence: CATRKGQPNQPQHF. The CDR3 nucleotides are TGTGCCACCAGAAAGGGACAGCCCAATCAGCCCCAGCATTTT. The full variable domain, with the rest looked up from reference TRBV15 and TRBJ1-5, is DAMVIQNPRYQVTQFGKPVTLSCSQTLNHNVMYWYQQKSSQAPKLLFHYYDKDFNNEADTPDNFQSRRPNTSFCFLDIRSPGLGDTAMYLCATRKGQPNQPQHFGDGTRLSIL.